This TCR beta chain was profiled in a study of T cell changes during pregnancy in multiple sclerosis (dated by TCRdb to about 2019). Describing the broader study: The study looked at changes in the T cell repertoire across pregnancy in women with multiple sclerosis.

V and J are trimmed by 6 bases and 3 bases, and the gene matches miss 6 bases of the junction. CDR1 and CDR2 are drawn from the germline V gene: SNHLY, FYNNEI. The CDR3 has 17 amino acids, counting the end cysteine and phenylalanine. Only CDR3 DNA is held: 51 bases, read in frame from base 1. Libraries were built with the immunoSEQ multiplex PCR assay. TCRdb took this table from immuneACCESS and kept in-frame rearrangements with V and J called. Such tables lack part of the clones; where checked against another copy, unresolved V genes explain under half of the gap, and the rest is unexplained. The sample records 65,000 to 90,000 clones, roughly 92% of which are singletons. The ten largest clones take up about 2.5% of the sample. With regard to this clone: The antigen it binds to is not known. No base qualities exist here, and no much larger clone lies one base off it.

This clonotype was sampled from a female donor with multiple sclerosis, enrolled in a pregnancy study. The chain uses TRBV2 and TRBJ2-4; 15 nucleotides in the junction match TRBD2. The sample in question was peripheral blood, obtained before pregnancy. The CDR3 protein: CASRQGLAGGGKNIQYF. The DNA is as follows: TGTGCCAGCAGGCAAGGACTAGCGGGAGGGGGCAAAAACATTCAGTACTTC.